The 23 T cell receptor beta chains below were found in one sample sequenced in a study of blood T cells in healthy people across ages. It was with a sample-barcoded 5' primer and a J-beta primer mix that a second PCR of roughly 7 to 11 cycles was run. TCRdb processed the 5' RACE reads anew with MiXCR; each CDR3 protein has one entry. The sample carries fewer than 2,000,000 distinct CDR3 sequences, about 39% recorded once. Material: blood. These receptors were obtained from a human donor in good health.

The CDR3 protein is CSARDRGRGRDGYTF. The CDR3 DNA sequence: TGCAGTGCTAGAGATAGGGGCAGGGGGCGGGATGGCTACACCTTC. The V and J genes are TRBV20-1 and TRBJ1-2; 8 bases align to TRBD1. Germline V CDR1 and CDR2: DFQATT, SNEGSKA (reference sequence). With 0 bases clipped from V and 6 bases from J, the junction kept 9 bases outside the gene matches. The CDR3 contains 15 residues.

The V gene is TRBV7-2, the J gene TRBJ1-1, with D tentatively TRBD1 (6 bases). The V end was cut by 1 base, the J end by 1 base, with 13 bases between. The CDR3 has 16 amino acids. Germline assignment: CDR1 SGHTA and CDR2 FQGNSA. The CDR3 is CASSLVSWTENTEAFF. The DNA of the CDR3 is TGTGCCAGCAGCTTAGTTAGTTGGACAGAGAACACTGAAGCTTTCTTT.

In its sample, this clonotype was seen a few times. The rearrangement links TRBV7-8 to TRBJ2-7; TRBD2 agrees at 8 bases. CDR3 size: 15 residues. Germline V lookup: CDR1 SGHVS, CDR2 FQNEAQ. V gave up 3 bases and J gave up 2 bases; unmatched junction bases: 6. CDR3 amino acids: CASSLPRGEAYEQYF. The CDR3 nucleotides are TGTGCCAGCAGCTTGCCGCGGGGGGAGGCCTACGAGCAGTACTTC.

The rearrangement joins TRBV7-9 to TRBJ1-5; D might be TRBD1 (5 bases). Germline assignment: CDR1 SEHNR and CDR2 FQNEAQ (reference sequence). Trimming shortened V by 5 bases and J by 5 bases, and 16 bases separated the two germline ends. This CDR3 is 15 amino acids long. The chain's CDR3 is CASSLVVGLDQPQHF. CDR3 DNA: TGTGCCAGCAGCCTGGTCGTGGGGCTCGATCAGCCCCAGCATTTT.

The genes are TRBV4-3 and TRBJ1-6, with unresolved D. CDR3 length: 13 amino acids. The germline V gene encodes CDR1 LGHNA and CDR2 YSLEER. V was cut by 2 bases and J by 8 bases, with 7 bases left in between. CDR3 DNA: TGCGCCAGCAGCCAATTCCCCCATTCACCCCTCCACTTT. As protein: CASSQFPHSPLHF.

This clonotype has just a few counts. The genes are TRBV5-1 and TRBJ2-1, with D unresolved. Per germline, CDR1 SGHRS and CDR2 YFSETQ. The V gene lost 4 bases and the J gene lost 7 bases, with 18 bases spanning the gap. The CDR3 loop spans 15 amino acids. As DNA, the CDR3 is TGCGCCAGCAGCCTACCGGGCACCCTTTCGAATGAGCAGTTCTTC. Amino acids: CASSLPGTLSNEQFF. Full variable domain (missing parts from reference TRBV5-1 and TRBJ2-1): KAGVTQTPRYLIKTRGQQVTLSCSPISGHRSVSWYQQTPGQGLQFLFEYFSETQRNKGNFPGRFSGRQFSNSRSEMNVSTLELGDSALYLCASSLPGTLSNEQFFGPGTRLTVL.

This clonotype came up a few times. This chain links TRBV9 with TRBJ1-2, with a tentative D call TRBD1 (6 bases). Between the trimmed V and J ends, which lost 0 bases and 4 bases, there was a span of 13 bases. The V gene's germline CDR1 is SGDLS and CDR2 YYNGEE. The CDR3 contains 15 residues. This CDR3 is CASSVEGGGLYGYTF. The DNA for the CDR3 is TGTGCCAGCAGCGTAGAGGGAGGGGGGCTCTATGGCTACACCTTC.

This chain joins TRBV7-9 and TRBJ1-2; D not resolved. Germline V gene sequence: CDR1 SEHNR, CDR2 FQNEAQ (reference sequence). The CDR3 spans 13 residues. V lost 5 bases and J lost 3, with 10 bases in between. The CDR3 nucleotides are TGTGCCAGCAGCGCGAATGCATACTATGGCTACACCTTC. As protein: CASSANAYYGYTF. Complete variable domain (other parts from reference TRBV7-9 and TRBJ1-2): DTGVSQNPRHKITKRGQNVTFRCDPISEHNRLYWYRQTLGQGPEFLTYFQNEAQLEKSRLLSDRFSAERPKGSFSTLEIQRTEQGDSAMYLCASSANAYYGYTFGSGTRLTVV.

The rearrangement links TRBV4-2 to TRBJ2-1; 8 bases map to TRBD2. This CDR3 has 16 residues. The V gene end was trimmed by 3 bases and the J gene end by 4 bases; junction bases not matched to a gene: 8. Germline assignment: CDR1 LGHNA and CDR2 YNFKEQ. CDR3 in DNA: TGTGCCAGCAGCCAGGAACCCGGGACTAGATACAATGAGCAGTTCTTC. Protein product: CASSQEPGTRYNEQFF.

As to this clonotype: Since a much larger clone is just one base distant, this may be a read error. The chain recombines TRBV6-5 with TRBJ1-1, with D possibly being TRBD1 (5 bases). V was cut by 0 bases and J by 1 base, with 9 bases left in between. This CDR3 comprises 15 residues. Germline CDR1 is MNHEY and CDR2 is SVGAGI. DNA of the CDR3: TGTGCCAGCAGTTACTCGGGGCAGGAGAACACTGAAGCTTTCTTT. Translation: CASSYSGQENTEAFF.

The chain is built from TRBV20-1 and TRBJ2-3; the match to TRBD2 covers 12 bases. V was pared by 5 bases and J by 4 bases, with 7 bases of the junction left unmatched. In germline, CDR1 is DFQATT, CDR2 SNEGSKA (reference sequence). This CDR3 is 15 amino acids long. The CDR3 loop is CSAVGLAGIPDTQYF. In DNA, the CDR3 is TGCAGTGCTGTAGGACTAGCGGGGATACCAGATACGCAGTATTTT.

The chain recombines TRBV6-1 with TRBJ2-3, with D possibly matching TRBD1 (6 bases). Trimming stripped 2 bases from V and 4 bases from J, with 19 bases between. The CDR3 loop spans 17 amino acids. Germline V gives CDR1 MNHNS, CDR2 SASEGT. DNA of the CDR3: TGTGCCAGCAGTGAAAAGCAGGGGCCTGAAGTAGCAGATACGCAGTATTTT. As protein: CASSEKQGPEVADTQYF.

This sequence joins TRBV5-1 and TRBJ2-1; 10 positions agree with TRBD1. This CDR3 is 15 amino acids long. Germline CDR1 SGHRS, CDR2 YFSETQ. The ends lost 3 bases at V and 5 bases at J; junction bases unmatched: 5. The CDR3 DNA reads TGCGCCAGCAGCTCTGACAGGGGGCTAGACAATGAGCAGTTCTTC. Translation gives CASSSDRGLDNEQFF.

This clonotype turned up a few times. The chain links TRBV4-3 to TRBJ1-1; D is undetermined. The length of the CDR3 is 17 residues. The ends were cut back, 1 base at V and 6 bases at J, with 21 bases in the middle. Germline V gene data show CDR1 as LGHNA and CDR2 as YSLEER. This CDR3 reads CASSQGPGSWADAEAFF. CDR3 DNA: TGCGCCAGCAGCCAAGGCCCAGGCTCGTGGGCCGACGCTGAAGCTTTCTTT.

This clonotype was found a few times. The rearrangement uses TRBV4-3 and TRBJ1-2; 9 bases align to TRBD1. V lost 2 bases, J lost 2 bases, and 6 bases stayed unmatched. Germline CDR1 reads LGHNA; CDR2 reads YSLEER. The CDR3 is 16 residues long. The CDR3 DNA follows: TGCGCCAGCAGCCAAACCACCGGGACAGGGAACTATGGCTACACCTTC. It encodes CASSQTTGTGNYGYTF.

This clonotype has more than one count but fewer than ten. The chain combines TRBV6-5 with TRBJ2-1; D not certain. The germline V gene has CDR1 MNHEY and CDR2 SVGAGI. There are 20 residues in the CDR3. Trimming left V 1 base short and J 6 bases short, with 28 bases between. The DNA for the CDR3 is TGTGCCAGCAGTTACTTCGTGGTGCGTTTCGGTTACCAGAGTGGCAATGAGCAGTTCTTC. This translates into CASSYFVVRFGYQSGNEQFF.

This clonotype was counted a single time. CDR3 loop: CASSARTHNEQFF. The CDR3 DNA follows: TGTGCCAGCAGCGCCAGGACCCACAATGAGCAGTTCTTC. The chain is built from TRBV2 and TRBJ2-1; D not certain. This CDR3 is built from 13 residues. Germline V gives CDR1 SNHLY, CDR2 FYNNEI. V lost 6 bases and J lost 5, with 11 bases in between.

This clonotype came up once. The chain combines TRBV20-1 with TRBJ2-1, with TRBD2 identical over 10 bases. Germline values: CDR1 DFQATT, CDR2 SNEGSKA (reference sequence). V lost 1 base and J lost 3; bases outside the gene matches: 6. This CDR3 spans 16 amino acids. Here the CDR3 reads CSARVSSSGGYNEQFF. The CDR3 coding sequence is TGCAGTGCTAGAGTGTCTTCTAGCGGGGGCTACAATGAGCAGTTCTTC.

In its sample, this clonotype was seen a few times. The gene calls are TRBV11-1 and TRBJ2-5; D is unclear. Trimming cost V 3 bases and J 4 bases, with 12 bases left between them. Germline V lookup: CDR1 SGHAT, CDR2 FQDESV (reference sequence). The CDR3 is made up of 14 amino acids. CDR3 sequence reads: CASSFGGNGETQYF. CDR3 DNA sequence: TGTGCCAGCAGCTTCGGTGGGAACGGAGAGACCCAGTACTTC.

As regards this clonotype: The junction shows a germline mismatch at one end, possibly a read error. The V gene is TRBV7-2, the J gene TRBJ2-1; 7 bases match TRBD1. Germline V gives CDR1 SGHTA, CDR2 FQGNSA. The CDR3 sequence is 15 residues long. This CDR3 reads CASSLVQGNYNEQLF. Here the CDR3 DNA reads TGTGCCAGCAGCTTGGTACAGGGGAACTACAATGAGCAGTTGTTC.

Points on this clonotype: Its ends do not fully match the called genes, so a read error is possible. J is TRBJ1-2 and V is TRBV4-1; 7 nucleotides line up with TRBD1. This CDR3 has 17 amino acids. Germline CDR1 is MGHRA and CDR2 is YSYEKL. CDR3 DNA sequence: TGCGCCAGCGGCCAATCGACAGGGTTGGGTCATAACTATGGCTACACCTTC. It codes for CASGQSTGLGHNYGYTF.

This clonotype was observed many times. The chain combines TRBV10-3 with TRBJ2-7; the D gene is possibly TRBD2 (6 bases). Per the germline V gene, CDR1 is ENHRY and CDR2 is SYGVKD. The CDR3 runs to 12 residues. The germline V and J ends were trimmed by 4 bases and 2 bases, with 6 bases remaining between them. CDR3 DNA sequence: TGTGCCATCAGTGGGGGGGCCTACGAGCAGTACTTC. It yields the protein CAISGGAYEQYF.

This clonotype was counted between two and nine times. This sequence joins TRBV6-5 and TRBJ1-4; no firm D call. The CDR3 is 13 amino acids. In germline, CDR1 is MNHEY, CDR2 SVGAGI. The V gene lost 8 bases and the J gene lost 4 bases, with 11 bases spanning the gap. The CDR3 nucleotides are TGTGCCAGCTCGGTAGACCTTAATGAAAAACTGTTTTTT. Translating it yields CASSVDLNEKLFF.